The T cell receptor beta chain under discussion was sequenced for a study of human T cells and chemical hapten exposure. This clonotype was counted at least ten times. Antigen: not known. Each CDR3 protein is one row after TCRdb ran MiXCR on the RACE reads. This table has under 50,000 distinct CDR3 sequences, more than 8% appearing once. The time point denotes: patch test 3, about 24 weeks after DPC sensitization. The treatment here: therapeutic diphenylcyclopropenone sensitization with weekly scalp DPC. Blood, whole and unfractionated, served as the source for total RNA extraction. Notes on the study in general: PT1 expanded TCR numbers tracked positively with patch test score. There was no change with DPC sensitization in TCRs above 1 in 1000 frequency.

CDR1 is LGHDT and CDR2 is YNNKEL in the germline V gene (reference sequence). V lost 4 bases and J lost 4, with 10 bases in between. This CDR3 region has 13 residues. V and J are TRBV3-1 and TRBJ2-5; weak D call: TRBD2 (5 bases). The receptor was derived from a man aged 45 to 65 with alopecia areata. Some clones in this sample may be carry-over from other donors' samples. Specimen: whole blood, collected in connection with sensitization to the hapten diphenylcyclopropenone (DPC). The CDR3 nucleotides are TGTGCCAGCAGCCCCCGGACTTCAGAGACCCAGTACTTC. The encoded protein is CASSPRTSETQYF.